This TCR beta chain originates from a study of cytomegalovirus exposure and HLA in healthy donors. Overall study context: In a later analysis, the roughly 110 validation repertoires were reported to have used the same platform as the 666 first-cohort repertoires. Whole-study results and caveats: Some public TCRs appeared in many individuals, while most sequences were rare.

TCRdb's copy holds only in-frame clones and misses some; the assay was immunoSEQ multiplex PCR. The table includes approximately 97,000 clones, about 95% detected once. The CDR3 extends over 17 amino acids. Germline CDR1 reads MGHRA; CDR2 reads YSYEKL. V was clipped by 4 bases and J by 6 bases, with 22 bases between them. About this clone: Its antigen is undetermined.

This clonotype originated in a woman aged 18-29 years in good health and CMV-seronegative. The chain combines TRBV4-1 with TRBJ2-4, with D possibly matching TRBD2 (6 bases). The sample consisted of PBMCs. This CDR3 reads CASSRRGEGTTGNIQYF. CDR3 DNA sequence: TGCGCCAGCAGCCGGAGGGGAGAGGGGACGACTGGAAACATTCAGTACTTC.